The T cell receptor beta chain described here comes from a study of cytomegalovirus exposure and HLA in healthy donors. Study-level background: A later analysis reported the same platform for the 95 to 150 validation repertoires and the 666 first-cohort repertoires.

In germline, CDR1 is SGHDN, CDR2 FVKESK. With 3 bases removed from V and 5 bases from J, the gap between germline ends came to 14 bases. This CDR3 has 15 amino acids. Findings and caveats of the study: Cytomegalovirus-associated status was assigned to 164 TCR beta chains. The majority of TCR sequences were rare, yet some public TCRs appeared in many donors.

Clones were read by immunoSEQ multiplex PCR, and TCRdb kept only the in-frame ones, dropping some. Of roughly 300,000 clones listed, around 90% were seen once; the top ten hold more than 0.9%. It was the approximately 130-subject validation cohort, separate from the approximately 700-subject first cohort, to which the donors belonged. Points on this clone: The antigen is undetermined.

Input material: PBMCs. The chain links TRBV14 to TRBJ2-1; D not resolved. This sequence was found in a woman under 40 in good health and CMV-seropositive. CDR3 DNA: TGTGCCAGCAGCCACAGGTCCTACCTGGACAATGAGCAGTTCTTC. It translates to CASSHRSYLDNEQFF.